These 19 T cell receptor beta chains were all obtained from the same sample, sequenced in a study of blood T cell repertoires in COVID-19. Clones were read by immunoSEQ multiplex PCR, and TCRdb kept only the in-frame ones, dropping some. The table records approximately 300,000 clones, roughly nine tenths of them present only once. Sequenced input: PBMCs or T cells enriched from blood (not recorded which). The receptors were gathered from a woman between 25 and 40 years old who had been exposed to COVID-19.

This clone was seen a single time. This chain links TRBV4-2 with TRBJ2-2, with a tentative D call TRBD1 (5 bases). This CDR3 has 16 residues. V lost 0 bases and J lost 5, with 13 bases in between. Germline assignment: CDR1 LGHNA and CDR2 YNFKEQ. The chain's CDR3 is CASSQDLRQGTGELFF. Here the CDR3 DNA reads TGTGCCAGCAGCCAAGATCTTCGCCAGGGAACCGGGGAGCTGTTTTTT.

V is TRBV5-1 and J is TRBJ2-1, with a tentative D call TRBD1 (6 bases). Trimming took off 3 bases at V and 0 bases at J, with 10 bases between the two ends. Germline lookup yields CDR1 SGHRS and CDR2 YFSETQ. This CDR3 contains 15 residues. This CDR3 is CASSWTDSSYNEQFF. The DNA for the CDR3 is TGCGCCAGCAGCTGGACAGACAGCTCCTACAATGAGCAGTTCTTC. The complete variable domain, with remaining parts taken from reference TRBV5-1 and TRBJ2-1, reads KAGVTQTPRYLIKTRGQQVTLSCSPISGHRSVSWYQQTPGQGLQFLFEYFSETQRNKGNFPGRFSGRQFSNSRSEMNVSTLELGDSALYLCASSWTDSSYNEQFFGPGTRLTVL.

The chain's CDR3 is CASSLSLAGGYEQYF. The CDR3 bases are TGTGCCAGCAGTCTATCCCTAGCGGGGGGCTACGAGCAGTACTTC. The rearrangement uses TRBV28 and TRBJ2-7; 11 bases are shared with TRBD2. This CDR3 is built from 15 residues. Trimming removed 5 bases from V and 3 bases from J; junction bases left unmatched: 6. Looked up from germline, CDR1 is MDHEN and CDR2 is SYDVKM.

About this clone: The same CDR3 is also encoded by other DNA sequences in this sample. V gene TRBV13 combines with J gene TRBJ1-2, with 9 bases lining up with TRBD1. Germline CDR1 and CDR2: PRHDT and FYEKMQ (reference sequence). Germline trimming cut 4 bases from V and 2 bases from J; bases unmatched to any gene: 2. The CDR3 length is 14 residues. CDR3 loop: CASSSGQGNYGYTF. The CDR3 DNA reads TGTGCCAGCAGCTCGGGACAGGGCAACTATGGCTACACCTTC.

The chain has TRBV7-2 and TRBJ1-1, with D maybe TRBD1 (5 bases). CDR1 and CDR2 from the germline V gene are SGHTA and FQGNSA. Trimming left V 5 bases short and J 3 bases short, with 13 bases between. This CDR3 has 14 residues. Here the CDR3 reads CASSLLTDYTEAFF. The CDR3 DNA reads TGTGCCAGCAGCCTTCTGACAGACTACACTGAAGCTTTCTTT.

The CDR3 bases are TGTGCCAGCAGCCTCTACGGGGAGCAGTACTTC. This encodes CASSLYGEQYF. The V and J genes are TRBV11-1 and TRBJ2-7; D gene ambiguous. Germline CDR1 and CDR2: SGHAT and FQDESV (reference sequence). The germline V and J ends were trimmed by 5 bases and 7 bases, with 9 bases remaining between them. This CDR3 has 11 residues.

This chain uses TRBV5-1 with TRBJ2-5, with 8 bases that match TRBD1. V trimming: 5 bases; J trimming: 3 bases; junction bases outside the gene matches: 6. The CDR3 totals 14 residues. Germline CDR1 SGHRS, CDR2 YFSETQ. CDR3 region: CASRMTGDEETQYF. CDR3 in DNA: TGCGCCAGCAGGATGACAGGGGATGAAGAGACCCAGTACTTC. Full variable domain (remainder filled in from reference TRBV5-1 and TRBJ2-5): KAGVTQTPRYLIKTRGQQVTLSCSPISGHRSVSWYQQTPGQGLQFLFEYFSETQRNKGNFPGRFSGRQFSNSRSEMNVSTLELGDSALYLCASRMTGDEETQYFGPGTRLLVL.

This chain joins TRBV4-1 and TRBJ2-7; D is possibly TRBD1 (6 bases). Deletions cut 0 bases from V and 2 bases from J, with 17 bases between. Germline V gene data show CDR1 as MGHRA and CDR2 as YSYEKL. This CDR3 comprises 17 residues. The CDR3 nucleotides read TGCGCCAGCAGCCAAGATTTTACAGGGTCCTACCCCTACGAGCAGTACTTC. It yields the protein CASSQDFTGSYPYEQYF.

The chain recombines TRBV7-9 with TRBJ2-7, with 8 bases aligning to TRBD1. The CDR3 is 14 amino acids. With V trimmed by 4 bases and J by 2 bases, 4 bases remained unmatched. Germline-derived CDR1 and CDR2 are SEHNR and FQNEAQ (reference sequence). This CDR3 is CASSYRGEAYEQYF. In DNA, the CDR3 is TGTGCCAGCAGCTACAGGGGGGAGGCCTACGAGCAGTACTTC.

A single count supports this clone. This chain joins TRBV10-3 and TRBJ2-5; no clear D gene. CDR1 is ENHRY and CDR2 is SYGVKD in the germline V gene. Trimming left V 8 bases short and J 1 base short, with 5 bases between. The CDR3 runs 11 residues. The DNA of the CDR3 is TGTGCCATCGGGCCCCAAGAGACCCAGTACTTC. Its protein product is CAIGPQETQYF.

The V call is TRBV24-1, the J call TRBJ2-7; 12 bases align to TRBD1. This CDR3 has 24 amino acids. After removal of 4 bases from V and 3 bases from J, the junction contained 30 bases not matched to a gene. CDR1 KGHDR and CDR2 SFDVKD come from the germline V gene. CDR3 sequence: CATSDSSGTGGDLNCKWSYYEQYF. DNA for the CDR3: TGTGCCACCAGTGACTCCAGTGGGACAGGGGGCGACTTAAACTGTAAATGGTCCTACTACGAGCAGTACTTC.

The chain couples TRBV6-1 to TRBJ2-5; D may be TRBD1 (6 bases). V lost 4 bases, J lost 3 bases, and 18 bases lay in between. The CDR3 has 16 amino acids. Germline values: CDR1 MNHNS, CDR2 SASEGT. For the CDR3, the DNA is TGTGCCAGCAGTGGGGGACCACAGGGCCCCAAAGAGACCCAGTACTTC. Translated, it gives CASSGGPQGPKETQYF.

This sequence joins TRBV6-1 and TRBJ2-7, with 9 positions matching TRBD1. Germline V CDR1 and CDR2: MNHNS, SASEGT. There are 17 residues in the CDR3. V trimming: 1 base; J trimming: 4 bases; junction bases outside the gene matches: 11. Here the CDR3 reads CASSEDGRVQGAYEQYF. Here the CDR3 DNA reads TGTGCCAGCAGTGAAGATGGCCGGGTACAGGGGGCGTACGAGCAGTACTTC.

The genes are TRBV9 and TRBJ1-3; D might be TRBD1 (5 bases). The CDR3 covers 17 residues. In germline, CDR1 is SGDLS, CDR2 YYNGEE. V lost 3 bases and J 4 bases, leaving 20 bases between the germline ends. In nucleotides, the CDR3 is TGTGCCAGCAGCGACCCAGAGGTCGGGGGAGGGGGAAACACCATATATTTT. Translating gives CASSDPEVGGGGNTIYF.

V is TRBV25-1 and J is TRBJ1-5, with a possible D match to TRBD1 (6 bases). Germline V CDR1 and CDR2: MGHDK, SYGVNS. The V end lost 3 bases, the J end lost 0 bases, and 12 bases lay between the germline ends. The CDR3 contains 16 residues. The CDR3 DNA is TGTGCCAGCAGTGACATACAGGGTAATAGCAATCAGCCCCAGCATTTT. It translates to CASSDIQGNSNQPQHF.

J is TRBJ2-6 and V is TRBV4-3; D might be TRBD1 (6 bases). Germline V CDR1 and CDR2: LGHNA, YSLEER. The CDR3 is made up of 17 amino acids. Trimming took off 3 bases at V and 2 bases at J, with 14 bases between the two ends. The CDR3, as DNA: TGCGCCAGCAGCCAGTATACTTCAGGGGCTGGGGCCAACGTCCTGACTTTC. It encodes CASSQYTSGAGANVLTF.

V and J are TRBV9 and TRBJ2-1; 7 bases align to TRBD1. CDR3 length equals 17 residues. Looked up from germline, CDR1 is SGDLS and CDR2 is YYNGEE. V was pared by 4 bases and J by 0 bases, with 10 bases of the junction left unmatched. The CDR3 loop reads CASSSRGDSLSYNEQFF. The CDR3 DNA is TGTGCCAGCAGCTCCAGAGGGGACAGCCTCTCCTACAATGAGCAGTTCTTC.

This clone turned up a few times. Here the CDR3 reads CASSRRTVTGELFF. Here the CDR3 DNA reads TGTGCCAGCAGCCGTAGGACAGTAACCGGGGAGCTGTTTTTT. The chain uses TRBV3-1 (or the pseudogene TRBV3-2) and TRBJ2-2, with a tentative D call TRBD1 (6 bases). The V end was cut by 4 bases, the J end by 5 bases, with 11 bases between. This CDR3 comprises 14 residues. CDR1 is LGHDT and CDR2 is YNNKEL in the germline V gene (reference sequence).

As DNA, the CDR3 is TGTGCCAGCTCACCTACGGGGAGGGGAGGCTACACCTTC. It translates to CASSPTGRGGYTF. The gene calls are TRBV18 and TRBJ1-2, with D perhaps matching TRBD1 (5 bases). The CDR3 loop spans 13 amino acids. Germline V gives CDR1 KGHSH, CDR2 LQKENI. With 3 bases removed from V and 8 bases from J, the gap between germline ends came to 13 bases.